What follows are 14 T cell receptor beta chains derived from one specimen sequenced in a study of shared clonotypes between healthy human individuals. The repertoire was sequenced with immunoSEQ multiplex PCR; TCRdb's copy has only in-frame clones and lacks some. Seen here are 1.4 million to 1.5 million clones, 96% observed once, and the top ten hold approximately 1.1%. Sequencing was performed on naive CD4+ T cells sorted from blood. Sample subset: CD45RA+ positively selected. These receptors came from a man aged 25-45 years in good health.

V gene TRBV27 combines with J gene TRBJ2-6; 7 bases line up with TRBD1. With 2 bases clipped from V and 0 bases from J, the junction kept 10 bases outside the gene matches. This CDR3 has 19 amino acids. Germline V CDR1 and CDR2: MNHEY, SMNVEV (reference sequence). The CDR3 DNA sequence: TGTGCCAGCAGTTTAAGGTCGGGACAGATAAGCTCTGGGGCCAACGTCCTGACTTTC. Translation: CASSLRSGQISSGANVLTF.

V and J are TRBV9 and TRBJ2-5; a possible D gene is TRBD2 (6 bases). Germline-derived CDR1 and CDR2 are SGDLS and YYNGEE. CDR3 size: 15 residues. Between the trimmed V and J ends, which lost 5 bases and 7 bases, there was a span of 21 bases. The CDR3 region has the DNA TGTGCCAGCAGTCCGGGCCCCTCAGCCGGGGGGACCCAGTACTTC. Protein: CASSPGPSAGGTQYF.

The rearrangement uses TRBV9 and TRBJ1-1; D gene uncertain. Trimming took off 0 bases at V and 3 bases at J, with 6 bases between the two ends. Per germline, CDR1 SGDLS and CDR2 YYNGEE. The CDR3 loop spans 13 amino acids. For the CDR3, the DNA is TGTGCCAGCAGCGTAGTAACGGACACTGAAGCTTTCTTT. This sequence encodes CASSVVTDTEAFF.

The rearrangement joins TRBV2 to TRBJ2-1, with 8 bases aligning to TRBD2. This CDR3 region has 14 residues. Germline values: CDR1 SNHLY, CDR2 FYNNEI. Losses at the gene ends were 8 bases for V and 4 bases for J; bases not matched to a gene: 7. The CDR3 region has the DNA TGTGCCAGCCGGACGCGGGAGGTATACAATGAGCAGTTCTTC. This encodes CASRTREVYNEQFF.

The CDR3, as DNA: TGTGCCAGCAGCTTAGGTAGCCTGGCTGGTCAGCCCCAGCATTTT. It encodes CASSLGSLAGQPQHF. This chain joins TRBV7-9 and TRBJ1-5; D is ambiguous. The CDR3 consists of 15 residues. The V end was cut by 1 base, the J end by 6 bases, with 13 bases between. The germline CDR1 and CDR2 sequences are SEHNR and FQNEAQ (reference sequence).

Remarks on this clone: In the same sample, other DNA sequences code for this CDR3. The V gene is TRBV18, the J gene TRBJ2-3; D possibly corresponds to TRBD2 (6 bases). Germline loops: CDR1 KGHSH, CDR2 LQKENI. Trimming shortened V by 0 bases and J by 0 bases, and 7 bases separated the two germline ends. The CDR3 is made up of 15 amino acids. Here the CDR3 reads CASSPPAGSTDTQYF. CDR3 coding DNA: TGTGCCAGCTCACCACCGGCGGGGAGCACAGATACGCAGTATTTT.

V gene TRBV27 combines with J gene TRBJ2-2; D is perhaps TRBD1 or TRBD2 (5 bases each). This CDR3 is built from 17 residues. Germline CDR1 reads MNHEY; CDR2 reads SMNVEV (reference sequence). V gave up 5 bases and J gave up 2 bases, with 18 bases separating them. The CDR3 loop is CASSLPGRDRNTGELFF. The CDR3 DNA reads TGTGCCAGCAGTCTCCCCGGCAGGGACCGAAACACCGGGGAGCTGTTTTTT.

The chain couples TRBV7-3 to TRBJ2-7, with D possibly being TRBD2 (6 bases). The length of the CDR3 is 15 residues. V lost 5 bases to trimming and J lost 6 bases, with 20 bases between them. Per germline, CDR1 SGHTA and CDR2 FQGTGA. The CDR3 here is CASSQTGTPSGEQYF. The CDR3, as DNA: TGTGCCAGCAGCCAAACCGGGACTCCGTCTGGCGAGCAGTACTTC.

A note on this clone: Within the sample, other DNA sequences also encode this same CDR3. The V and J genes are TRBV5-1 and TRBJ2-5, with D maybe TRBD1 (6 bases). V was shortened by 1 base and J by 5 bases, with 9 bases between the two germline ends. The CDR3 consists of 13 residues. Germline V lookup: CDR1 SGHRS, CDR2 YFSETQ. For the CDR3, the DNA is TGCGCCAGCAGCTTGACAGGGTTGGAGACCCAGTACTTC. Its translation: CASSLTGLETQYF.

As for this clone: The sample has other DNA sequences that encode this CDR3 too. V usage is TRBV7-2 and J usage is TRBJ2-3; a weak D match, TRBD2 (5 bases). V lost 3 bases to trimming and J lost 0 bases, with 7 bases between them. The CDR3 is 14 amino acids. The germline CDR1 and CDR2 sequences are SGHTA and FQGNSA. CDR3 nucleotide sequence: TGTGCCAGCAGCTTTACGGGAAGCACAGATACGCAGTATTTT. Its translation: CASSFTGSTDTQYF.

V is TRBV4-1 and J is TRBJ2-7, with D possibly being TRBD1 or TRBD2 (5 bases each). The CDR3 contains 16 residues. The germline CDR1 and CDR2 sequences are MGHRA and YSYEKL. The V and J ends lost 1 base and 2 bases respectively, with 15 bases between them. CDR3 region: CASSQVIVWGPYEQYF. CDR3 nucleotides: TGCGCCAGCAGCCAAGTCATAGTGTGGGGACCCTACGAGCAGTACTTC.

Comments on this clone: This sample also contains other DNA sequences that code for the same CDR3. The chain is built from TRBV5-1 and TRBJ2-6; D not certain. The V gene lost 1 base and the J gene lost 0 bases, with 2 bases spanning the gap. Per the germline V gene, CDR1 is SGHRS and CDR2 is YFSETQ. The CDR3 length is 14 residues. CDR3 coding DNA: TGCGCCAGCAGCTTGCCCTCTGGGGCCAACGTCCTGACTTTC. Protein sequence: CASSLPSGANVLTF. Complete variable domain (other parts from reference TRBV5-1 and TRBJ2-6): KAGVTQTPRYLIKTRGQQVTLSCSPISGHRSVSWYQQTPGQGLQFLFEYFSETQRNKGNFPGRFSGRQFSNSRSEMNVSTLELGDSALYLCASSLPSGANVLTFGAGSRLTVL.

The chain links TRBV5-4 to TRBJ2-4; tentatively, D is TRBD2 (6 bases). The CDR3 runs 17 residues. V shed 3 bases and J shed 0 bases, with 16 bases lying between them. CDR1 and CDR2 from the germline V gene are SGHNT and YYREEE (reference sequence). The CDR3 coding sequence is TGTGCCAGCAGCTCGAACGGGGGAGTCCTAGCCAAAAACATTCAGTACTTC. Translation: CASSSNGGVLAKNIQYF. Combining the CDR3 with reference TRBV5-4 and TRBJ2-4 gives the whole variable domain ETGVTQSPTHLIKTRGQQVTLRCSSQSGHNTVSWYQQALGQGPQFIFQYYREEENGRGNFPPRFSGLQFPNYSSELNVNALELDDSALYLCASSSNGGVLAKNIQYFGAGTRLSVL.

The rearrangement uses TRBV7-8 and TRBJ2-1; TRBD2 matches 9 bases. Losses at the gene ends were 5 bases for V and 4 bases for J; bases not matched to a gene: 9. Germline V CDR1 and CDR2: SGHVS, FQNEAQ. The CDR3 is made up of 16 amino acids. CDR3 nucleotides: TGTGCCAGCAGCCAGGATAGCGGGAGAAGGTACAATGAGCAGTTCTTC. It translates to CASSQDSGRRYNEQFF.